This T cell receptor (beta chain) was profiled in a study of blood T cell repertoires in COVID-19. Looking at the study overall: Acute-phase and convalescent COVID-19 samples originated in the United States, Italy and Spain.

Germline V gives CDR1 LGHNA, CDR2 YNFKEQ. This CDR3 is built from 15 residues. V was clipped by 0 bases and J by 6 bases, with 11 bases between them. In the source study's methods: It was from reference gene primer amplification that nucleated cell counts were estimated. Profiled with immunoSEQ multiplex PCR; TCRdb holds only in-frame clones, not every one. V and J calls and clone size are copied from that table; D and trimming were computed from the DNA. The sample lists approximately 80,000 clones; about nine tenths were seen once. V and J are TRBV4-2 and TRBJ2-2; D is perhaps TRBD2 (6 bases). The sample comprised peripheral blood. The sequence derives from a human donor in a cohort sampled during active COVID-19. CDR3 nucleotide sequence: TGTGCCAGCAGCCAAGATTGGAGGGTGGCCGGGGAGCTGTTTTTT. It yields the protein CASSQDWRVAGELFF.